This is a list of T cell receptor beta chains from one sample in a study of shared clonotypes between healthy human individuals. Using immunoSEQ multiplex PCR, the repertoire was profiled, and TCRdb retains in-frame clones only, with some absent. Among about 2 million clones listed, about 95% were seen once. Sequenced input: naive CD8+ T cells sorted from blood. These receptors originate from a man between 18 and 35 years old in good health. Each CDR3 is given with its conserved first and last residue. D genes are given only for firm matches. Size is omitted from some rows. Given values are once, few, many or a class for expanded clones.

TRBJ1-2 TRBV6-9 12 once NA CASSSDRNGYTF TGTGCCAGCAGTTCGGATAGAAATGGCTACACCTTC
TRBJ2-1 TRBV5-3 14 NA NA CARSLGGLYNEQFF TGTGCCAGAAGCTTGGGGGGTCTCTACAATGAGCAGTTCTTC
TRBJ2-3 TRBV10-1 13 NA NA CASSEYPGDTQYF TGCGCCAGCAGTGAGTACCCAGGAGATACGCAGTATTTT
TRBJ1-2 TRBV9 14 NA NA CASSDSGGNYGYTF TGTGCCAGCAGCGACTCGGGTGGGAACTATGGCTACACCTTC
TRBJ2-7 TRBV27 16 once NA CASSPSSGGRLYEQYF TGTGCCAGCAGTCCATCCTCTGGCGGTCGCCTCTACGAGCAGTACTTC
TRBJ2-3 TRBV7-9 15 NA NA CASSLVAGSTDTQYF TGTGCCAGCAGCTTAGTGGCGGGGAGCACAGATACGCAGTATTTT
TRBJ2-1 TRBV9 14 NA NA CASKGPDSYNEQFF TGTGCCAGCAAAGGCCCGGACTCCTACAATGAGCAGTTCTTC
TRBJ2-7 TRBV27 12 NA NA CASSLGSYEQYF TGTGCCAGCAGTTTAGGTTCTTACGAGCAGTACTTC
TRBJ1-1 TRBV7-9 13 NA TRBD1 CASARQGTTEAFF TGTGCCAGCGCCCGACAGGGAACCACTGAAGCTTTCTTT
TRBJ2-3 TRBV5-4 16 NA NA CASSLGDGSLTDTQYF TGTGCCAGCAGCTTGGGAGACGGATCACTCACAGATACGCAGTATTTT
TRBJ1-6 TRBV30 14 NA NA CAWSAGRGNSPLHF TGTGCCTGGAGTGCTGGCAGGGGAAATTCACCCCTCCACTTT
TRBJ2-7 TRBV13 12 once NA CASSLVEQRQYF TGTGCCAGCAGCTTAGTGGAGCAAAGGCAGTACTTC
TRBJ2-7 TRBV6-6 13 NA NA CASSYLRRDEQYF TGTGCCAGCAGTTACCTTCGGAGGGACGAGCAGTACTTC
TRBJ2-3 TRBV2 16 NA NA CASSEYSLDGTDTQYF TGTGCCAGCAGTGAATATTCGCTAGATGGCACAGATACGCAGTATTTT
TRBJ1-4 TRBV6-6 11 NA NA CASSWAEKLFF TGTGCCAGCAGTTGGGCAGAAAAACTGTTTTTT
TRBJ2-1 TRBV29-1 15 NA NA CSVEGSQSSYNEQFF TGCAGCGTTGAAGGATCTCAAAGCTCCTACAATGAGCAGTTCTTC
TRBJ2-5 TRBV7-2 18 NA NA CASSLGVVDRGIGETQYF TGTGCCAGCAGCTTAGGGGTTGTGGATCGCGGGATTGGGGAGACCCAGTACTTC
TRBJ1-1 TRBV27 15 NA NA CASSFTGILGTEAFF TGTGCCAGCAGTTTCACAGGGATTTTAGGAACTGAAGCTTTCTTT
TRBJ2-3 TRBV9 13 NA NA CASSADSTDTQYF TGTGCCAGCAGCGCGGACAGCACAGATACGCAGTATTTT
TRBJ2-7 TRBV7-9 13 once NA CASSIRDSYEQYF TGTGCCAGCAGCATCAGGGACTCCTACGAGCAGTACTTC
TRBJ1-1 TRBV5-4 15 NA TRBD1 CASSKDRSLNPEAFF TGTGCCAGCAGCAAGGACAGGTCGCTGAACCCTGAAGCTTTCTTT
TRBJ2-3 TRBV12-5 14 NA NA CASGGGSGSDTQYF TGTGCTAGTGGTGGCGGTTCAGGATCAGATACGCAGTATTTT
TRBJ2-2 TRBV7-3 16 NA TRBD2 CASSSSSGGNTGELFF TGTGCCAGCAGCTCTTCGAGCGGGGGTAACACCGGGGAGCTGTTTTTT
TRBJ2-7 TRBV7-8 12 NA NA CASSLGSYEQYF TGTGCCAGCAGCTTGGGGTCCTACGAGCAGTACTTC
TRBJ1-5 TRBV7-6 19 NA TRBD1 CASSHPRQGIPYSNQPQHF TGTGCCAGCAGCCACCCAAGACAGGGGATACCATATAGCAATCAGCCCCAGCATTTT
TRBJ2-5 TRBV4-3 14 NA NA CASSQDKGLETQYF TGCGCCAGCAGCCAAGACAAGGGGCTGGAGACCCAGTACTTC
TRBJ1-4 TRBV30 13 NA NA CAWSGVANEKLFF TGTGCCTGGAGTGGGGTGGCTAATGAAAAACTGTTTTTT